Listed below are T cell receptor beta chains from one sample, sequenced in a study of blood T cell repertoires in COVID-19. Data came from immunoSEQ multiplex PCR; TCRdb stores just in-frame clones and leaves some out. The sample contains around 250,000 clones, around 84% of which appear only once. The specimen sequenced was PBMCs or T cells enriched from blood (not recorded which). The receptors were sampled from a young man who had recovered from COVID-19. Both conserved end residues are part of each CDR3. The order of the fields is V gene, D gene, clone size, J gene, CDR3 DNA, CDR3 protein. The D gene is left open where the match is weak. Size is stated for part of the rows, as once, few or many counts, or as a class when the clone is expanded.

TRBV5-6	-	few	TRBJ2-7	TGTGCCAGCAGCTTGTGGGGCAGGGGCTACGAGCAGTACTTC	CASSLWGRGYEQYF
TRBV28	-	-	TRBJ1-2	TGTGCCAGCTCGTGGCAGGACTATGGCTACACCTTC	CASSWQDYGYTF
TRBV15	TRBD1	-	TRBJ1-5	TGTGCCACCAGCAGTAACTACAGGGGACATCAGCCCCAGCATTTT	CATSSNYRGHQPQHF
TRBV6-7	-	-	TRBJ1-1	TGTGCCAGCAGTTACTCGTGGCGCGGGGGGGCGTTGAACACTGAAGCTTTCTTT	CASSYSWRGGALNTEAFF
TRBV21-1	-	-	TRBJ2-5	TGTGCCAGCAGCACTCCCGGGACAGGGGACCAAGAGACCCAGTACTTC	CASSTPGTGDQETQYF
TRBV5-1	TRBD2	-	TRBJ2-3	TGCGCCAGCAGCTTGGCTAGCGGGCCGAAAGATACGCAGTATTTT	CASSLASGPKDTQYF
TRBV3-1/TRBV3-2	TRBD1	once	TRBJ1-1	TGTGCCAGCAGCAAGGACAGGGGGGCTGAAGCTTTCTTT	CASSKDRGAEAFF
TRBV2	TRBD1	few	TRBJ1-1	TGTGCCGTTTGGGACAGGGGGAACACTGAAGCTTTCTTT	CAVWDRGNTEAFF
TRBV6-5	-	-	TRBJ1-1	TGTGCCAGCAGTTACCGTAACAGGGCTTTCTTT	CASSYRNRAFF
TRBV28	TRBD2	-	TRBJ2-1	TGTGCCACCCGGGAGGCAACCTACAATGAGCAGTTCTTC	CATREATYNEQFF
TRBV27	-	-	TRBJ2-1	TGTGCCAGCAGTTTGGAGGGGCTGAATGAGCAGTTCTTC	CASSLEGLNEQFF
TRBV4-1	-	-	TRBJ2-1	TGCGCCAGCAGCCAAGGAGCGGCTGCCTACAATGAGCAGTTCTTC	CASSQGAAAYNEQFF
TRBV27	-	-	TRBJ2-1	TGTGCCAGCAGTTTAAGGAGGGCCGGTTCCTACAATGAGCAGTTCTTC	CASSLRRAGSYNEQFF
TRBV11-2	-	-	TRBJ2-1	TGTGCCAGCAGCCCCCGGGTAGCGCCTTACAATGAGCAGTTCTTC	CASSPRVAPYNEQFF
TRBV28	-	-	TRBJ2-1	TGTGCCAGCAATAACCTAAGCGTGTTCAATGAGCAGTTCTTC	CASNNLSVFNEQFF
TRBV12-3/TRBV12-4	-	once	TRBJ2-5	TGTGCCAGCAGTTACGCCATCCGGGAGACCCAGTACTTC	CASSYAIRETQYF
TRBV5-1	TRBD1	-	TRBJ2-3	TGCGCCAGCAGCCTTCTCGGACAGGGAGATATGGATACGCAGTATTTT	CASSLLGQGDMDTQYF
TRBV11-2	-	once	TRBJ1-5	TGTGCCAGCAGCGTGACTAGAAATCAGCCCCAGCATTTT	CASSVTRNQPQHF
TRBV21-1	-	-	TRBJ2-7	TGTGCCAGCAGCGCCGCCGGGACTAGCGGACAAAGACCCGCCTACGAGCAGTACTTC	CASSAAGTSGQRPAYEQYF
TRBV2	-	-	TRBJ1-6	TGTGCCAGCCTTGGGCGGGGCGAGGCCTATAATTCACCCCTCCACTTT	CASLGRGEAYNSPLHF
TRBV6-5	-	-	TRBJ1-5	TGTGCCAGCAGAGGGGGACCGCAAAATCAGCCCCAGCATTTT	CASRGGPQNQPQHF
TRBV4-1	TRBD1	-	TRBJ2-2	TGCGCCAGCAGCCAAGATAGGAGACAGGGGCTTGGCGGGGAGCTGTTTTTT	CASSQDRRQGLGGELFF
TRBV5-1	-	-	TRBJ2-5	TGCGCCAGCAGCTTGATGTCGCACAGCCAAGAGACCCAGTACTTC	CASSLMSHSQETQYF
TRBV12-3/TRBV12-4	-	-	TRBJ1-5	TGTGCCAGCAGTTTGGTGGAGGAGCAGCCCCAGCATTTT	CASSLVEEQPQHF
TRBV18	-	-	TRBJ2-7	TGTGCCAGCTCACCACGCCACGGGGGATCCTACGAGCAGTACTTC	CASSPRHGGSYEQYF
TRBV28	TRBD2	-	TRBJ2-3	TGTGCCAGCAGTTTATTTTCCCTAGCGGGCGATACGCAGTATTTT	CASSLFSLAGDTQYF
TRBV3-1/TRBV3-2	TRBD2	once	TRBJ2-7	TGTGCCAGCAGCCAAGTGACCGGGGGGGAATCCGACGAGCAGTACTTC	CASSQVTGGESDEQYF
TRBV4-1	TRBD1	-	TRBJ1-1	TGCGCCAGCAGCCAAGCCCGCTCGGGGACAGGGGACACTGAAGCTTTCTTT	CASSQARSGTGDTEAFF
TRBV4-1	-	-	TRBJ2-3	TGCGCCACCCTGGGAGGAAGCACAGATACGCAGTATTTT	CATLGGSTDTQYF
TRBV7-6	-	-	TRBJ1-5	TGTGCCAGCAGCCCAATTTTGGGCAGGGCCTATCAGCCCCAGCATTTT	CASSPILGRAYQPQHF
TRBV28	-	-	TRBJ1-4	TGTGCCAGCAGCCGGACAGCTCGCAATGAAAAACTGTTTTTT	CASSRTARNEKLFF
TRBV30	TRBD1	-	TRBJ1-2	TGTGCCTGGACAGGGGGGAACTATGGCTACACCTTC	CAWTGGNYGYTF
TRBV7-9	TRBD1	-	TRBJ1-2	TGTGCCAGCAGCTTAGGTCTTCTACGGGACAGAATTTACTATGGCTACACCTTC	CASSLGLLRDRIYYGYTF
TRBV3-1/TRBV3-2	TRBD1	-	TRBJ1-2	TGTGCCAGCAGCCAAGGACAGGGTTTTGGCTACACCTTC	CASSQGQGFGYTF
TRBV7-2	TRBD1	-	TRBJ1-5	TGTGCCAGCAGCTTTACGACAGGGCAAAATCAGCCCCAGCATTTT	CASSFTTGQNQPQHF
TRBV7-9	-	-	TRBJ1-4	TGTGCCAGCAGCTTAGCGTCCCCTCGAGGTAGAGGAGAGAATGAAAAACTGTTTTTT	CASSLASPRGRGENEKLFF
TRBV5-1	-	few	TRBJ2-7	TGCGCCAGCAGCTTAGACAGGTCTTACTACGAGCAGTACTTC	CASSLDRSYYEQYF
TRBV5-1	TRBD2	-	TRBJ2-3	TGCGCCAGCAGCTTGGCCGGGACTAGCGGGACAGATACGCAGTATTTT	CASSLAGTSGTDTQYF
TRBV4-1	-	once	TRBJ2-1	TGCGCCAGCAGCCAAGATCCAGTGAATGCCTACAATGAGCAGTTCTTC	CASSQDPVNAYNEQFF
TRBV19	-	-	TRBJ1-2	TGTGCCAGTAGTATCACGGTTTCCTATGGCTACACCTTC	CASSITVSYGYTF
TRBV5-1	TRBD2	-	TRBJ2-5	TGCGCCAGCAGCTTGTTCCGCGGGAGTGGGGAGACCCAGTACTTC	CASSLFRGSGETQYF
TRBV12-3/TRBV12-4	TRBD2	-	TRBJ2-7	TGTGCCAGCAGTTCTAGCGGTTTCTTGTACTTC	CASSSSGFLYF
TRBV4-1	-	few	TRBJ1-5	TGCGCCAGCAGCCCCGAGGGGTCCGGGGGGCCCCAGCATTTT	CASSPEGSGGPQHF
TRBV29-1	TRBD2	-	TRBJ2-1	TGCAGCGTTAGCGGGACTGCGAATGAGCAGTTCTTC	CSVSGTANEQFF
TRBV4-2	TRBD1	-	TRBJ1-4	TGTGCCAGCAGCGTCCAATCTACAGGGGGTAATGAAAAACTGTTTTTT	CASSVQSTGGNEKLFF
TRBV6-5	-	-	TRBJ1-1	TGTGCCAGCAGTTACTCAGGAGGGGCTAGAGCTTTCTTT	CASSYSGGARAFF
TRBV19	-	-	TRBJ1-1	TGTGCCAGCCAGCCTTCCCACGACAGCGGGATGAACACTGAAGCTTTCTTT	CASQPSHDSGMNTEAFF
TRBV4-2	TRBD2	-	TRBJ2-3	TGTGCCAGCAGGGGAACCAGCGGGGGGGCAGGGGATACGCAGTATTTT	CASRGTSGGAGDTQYF
TRBV5-1	-	-	TRBJ2-1	TGCGCCAGCAGCTTGTTGTTCGGACAGATAAACAATGAGCAGTTCTTC	CASSLLFGQINNEQFF
TRBV7-9	-	once	TRBJ2-7	TGTGCCAGCAGCCTATCGGGACGGGGAGGCTCCTACGAGCAGTACTTC	CASSLSGRGGSYEQYF
TRBV2	-	once	TRBJ2-3	TGTGCCAGCAGTGACCCCTTTAACAATATCCCAGATACGCAGTATTTT	CASSDPFNNIPDTQYF
TRBV19	-	-	TRBJ1-5	TGTGCCAGTAGCCCCGGGGTAAATCAGCCCCAGCATTTT	CASSPGVNQPQHF
TRBV5-1	TRBD1	-	TRBJ1-1	TGCGCCAGCAGCCCGAATACAGGGGGCACTGAAGCTTTCTTT	CASSPNTGGTEAFF